This is a list of T cell receptor beta chains from one sample in a study of T cell responses to AZD1222 COVID-19 vaccine. Data came from immunoSEQ multiplex PCR; TCRdb stores just in-frame clones and leaves some out. The sample shows about 170,000 clones, approximately 95% of them seen only once. Sequencing used peripheral blood, obtained on day 0 of AZD1222 vaccination. The source is an adult in good health. Each CDR3 is given with its conserved first and last residue. The D gene is left open where the match is weak. The size field is filled for only some rows; it gives once, few, many or a size class.

V: TRBV10-3; size: .; J: TRBJ1-2; D: .; CDR3: CAISEADGYTF; DNA: TGTGCCATCAGTGAGGCCGATGGCTACACCTTC
V: TRBV5-4; size: .; J: TRBJ1-1; D: .; CDR3: CASSFRTGMNTEAFF; DNA: TGTGCCAGCAGCTTTAGAACAGGGATGAACACTGAAGCTTTCTTT
V: TRBV5-6; size: once; J: TRBJ2-5; D: .; CDR3: CASSLGDNRPKYF; DNA: TGTGCCAGCAGCTTGGGGGACAACAGACCAAAGTACTTC
V: TRBV5-8; size: .; J: TRBJ1-6; D: .; CDR3: CASALLENSPLHF; DNA: TGTGCCAGCGCTTTGCTGGAAAATTCACCCCTCCACTTT
V: TRBV19; size: .; J: TRBJ2-7; D: .; CDR3: CASSIHGTSPYEQYF; DNA: TGTGCCAGTAGTATTCACGGGACAAGTCCCTACGAGCAGTACTTC
V: TRBV7-9; size: .; J: TRBJ2-6; D: TRBD1; CDR3: CASSTTGAVSGANVLTF; DNA: TGTGCCAGCAGCACGACAGGGGCGGTCTCTGGGGCCAACGTCCTGACTTTC
V: TRBV2; size: .; J: TRBJ1-5; D: .; CDR3: CASSDDSNQPQHF; DNA: TGTGCCAGCAGTGACGACAGCAATCAGCCCCAGCATTTT
V: TRBV6-5; size: .; J: TRBJ1-2; D: .; CDR3: CASRTSGPPYGYTF; DNA: TGTGCCAGCAGAACGTCGGGACCTCCCTATGGCTACACCTTC
V: TRBV3-1/TRBV3-2; size: .; J: TRBJ2-2; D: .; CDR3: CASSRGTGELFF; DNA: TGTGCCAGCAGCCGAGGGACCGGGGAGCTGTTTTTT
V: TRBV19; size: .; J: TRBJ1-4; D: .; CDR3: CASVGLEKLFF; DNA: TGTGCCAGTGTCGGACTGGAAAAACTGTTTTTT
V: TRBV24-1; size: .; J: TRBJ2-1; D: TRBD1; CDR3: CATSDRQRQGINEQFF; DNA: TGTGCCACCAGTGATCGCCAGCGACAGGGGATCAATGAGCAGTTCTTC
V: TRBV7-9; size: .; J: TRBJ2-3; D: TRBD2; CDR3: CASSPSGRVADTQYF; DNA: TGTGCCAGCAGCCCCAGCGGGAGGGTCGCAGATACGCAGTATTTT
V: TRBV28; size: .; J: TRBJ1-3; D: TRBD1; CDR3: CASSLSGTGLRNTIYF; DNA: TGTGCCAGCAGTTTATCCGGGACAGGGTTGCGAAACACCATATATTTT
V: TRBV10-3; size: .; J: TRBJ2-7; D: TRBD2; CDR3: CAISGQRTSGHEQYF; DNA: TGTGCCATCAGCGGACAGCGGACTAGCGGGCACGAGCAGTACTTC
V: TRBV18; size: .; J: TRBJ1-1; D: .; CDR3: CASSPRLVAGPSLNTEAFF; DNA: TGTGCCAGCTCACCAAGATTGGTCGCTGGACCTAGCCTAAACACTGAAGCTTTCTTT
V: TRBV6-1; size: .; J: TRBJ1-1; D: TRBD1; CDR3: CASSEVKGQGAFFSNTEAFF; DNA: TGTGCCAGCAGTGAAGTGAAGGGACAGGGTGCATTTTTTTCGAACACTGAAGCTTTCTTT
V: TRBV7-8; size: .; J: TRBJ1-1; D: .; CDR3: CASSLDSLRDNRAFF; DNA: TGTGCCAGCAGCTTAGACTCTTTACGGGACAACAGGGCTTTCTTT
V: TRBV29-1; size: .; J: TRBJ1-2; D: .; CDR3: CSVRRGDNYGYTF; DNA: TGCAGCGTTCGTAGGGGGGATAACTATGGCTACACCTTC